This passage covers 14 T cell receptor beta chains from one sample sequenced in a study of OX40 agonist ivuxolimab in advanced cancers. Sequenced by immunoSEQ multiplex PCR; TCRdb stores in-frame clones only, minus some. The table lists more than 50,000 clones, 75% to 85% of them singletons. Source: CD4+ or CD8+ T cells sorted from blood, taken in a trial of the OX40 agonist ivuxolimab. The receptors derive from an adult with an advanced solid tumor such as melanoma, head and neck, liver or kidney cancer.

V is TRBV2 and J is TRBJ2-3; possible D gene TRBD2, 5 bases. This CDR3 spans 14 amino acids. Germline CDR1 reads SNHLY; CDR2 reads FYNNEI. Deletions cut 1 base from V and 7 bases from J, with 12 bases between. The CDR3 region has the DNA TGTGCCAGCAGTGAAGTCGGAGGAGGAAATACGCAGTATTTT. Protein: CASSEVGGGNTQYF.

The V gene is TRBV18, the J gene TRBJ2-5; tentative D call: TRBD1 (5 bases). Germline V gene data show CDR1 as KGHSH and CDR2 as LQKENI. The length of the CDR3 is 14 residues. V was cut by 2 bases and J by 6 bases, with 13 bases left in between. In DNA form, the CDR3 reads TGTGCCAGCTCACCAGGGCAGGGAAGGAAGACCCAGTACTTC. The encoded protein is CASSPGQGRKTQYF.

This clone appeared a few times. V usage is TRBV2 and J usage is TRBJ2-7; 9 bases match TRBD1. Germline-derived CDR1 and CDR2 are SNHLY and FYNNEI. V trimming: 4 bases; J trimming: 1 base; junction bases outside the gene matches: 5. The CDR3 has 15 amino acids. CDR3 in amino acids: CASSGGTGSSYEQYF. CDR3 DNA: TGTGCCAGCAGTGGGGGGACAGGGTCTTCCTACGAGCAGTACTTC.

The rearrangement joins TRBV11-2 to TRBJ1-1; TRBD1 agrees at 11 bases. The CDR3 runs 18 residues. The V and J ends lost 3 bases and 3 bases, in that order; junction bases with no gene match: 12. Per germline, CDR1 SGHAT and CDR2 FQNNGV. The CDR3 nucleotides read TGTGCCAGCAGCTTTTCGGAGTGGGGGGACAGGGGGGACACTGAAGCTTTCTTT. Translation gives CASSFSEWGDRGDTEAFF.

The J gene is TRBJ1-6, the V gene TRBV28; 11 bases fit TRBD1. The V segment lost 2 bases and the J segment 6 bases; nucleotides outside the gene matches: 0. This CDR3 has 15 amino acids. The germline gives CDR1 MDHEN, CDR2 SYDVKM. This chain's CDR3 is CASSLGTGGNSPLHF. As DNA, the CDR3 is TGTGCCAGCAGTTTAGGGACAGGGGGTAATTCACCCCTCCACTTT.

The rearrangement links TRBV30 to TRBJ2-5, with D possibly TRBD1 on 5 matching bases. This CDR3 is 13 amino acids long. Germline CDR1 and CDR2: GTSNPN and SVGIG (reference sequence). V lost 2 bases and J lost 7, with 14 bases in between. In DNA form, the CDR3 reads TGTGCCTGGAGTTACCCGACCCAGGGGACCCAGTACTTC. As protein: CAWSYPTQGTQYF.

This clone was seen once. J is TRBJ2-3 and V is TRBV7-3, with no clear D. Between the trimmed V and J ends, which lost 1 base and 3 bases, there was a span of 5 bases. This CDR3 region has 13 residues. Germline CDR1 reads SGHTA; CDR2 reads FQGTGA. CDR3 loop: CASSLISTDTQYF. CDR3 bases: TGTGCCAGCAGCTTAATCAGTACAGATACGCAGTATTTT.

The chain is built from TRBV5-4 and TRBJ2-6; D perhaps matches TRBD1 (6 bases). The ends were cut back, 5 bases at V and 0 bases at J, with 9 bases in the middle. The CDR3 runs to 15 residues. Germline V lookup: CDR1 SGHNT, CDR2 YYREEE (reference sequence). The CDR3 bases are TGTGCCAGCAGTTTACAGGGCTCTGGGGCCAACGTCCTGACTTTC. It translates to CASSLQGSGANVLTF. The entire variable domain, with the rest obtained from reference TRBV5-4 and TRBJ2-6, is as follows: ETGVTQSPTHLIKTRGQQVTLRCSSQSGHNTVSWYQQALGQGPQFIFQYYREEENGRGNFPPRFSGLQFPNYSSELNVNALELDDSALYLCASSLQGSGANVLTFGAGSRLTVL.

The J gene is TRBJ1-6, the V gene TRBV28; no definite D call. V lost 4 bases to trimming and J lost 11 bases, with 12 bases between them. The CDR3 extends over 13 amino acids. Germline values: CDR1 MDHEN, CDR2 SYDVKM. CDR3 sequence: CASSSGDLPPLHF. The CDR3, as DNA: TGTGCCAGCAGTTCCGGGGATCTTCCACCCCTCCACTTT.

The J gene is TRBJ2-7, the V gene TRBV20-1; D remains ambiguous. This CDR3 contains 11 residues. The germline CDR1 and CDR2 sequences are DFQATT and SNEGSKA (reference sequence). V lost 3 bases, J lost 0 bases, and 3 bases lay in between. The CDR3 spells CSARDSYEQYF. The CDR3 DNA reads TGCAGTGCTAGGGACTCCTACGAGCAGTACTTC.

This clone was observed once. The V call is TRBV6-6, the J call TRBJ1-2; the D is unclear. The CDR3 spans 12 residues. V was clipped by 10 bases and J by 2 bases, with 11 bases between them. The germline CDR1 and CDR2 sequences are MNHNY and SVGAGI (reference sequence). CDR3 in amino acids: CATASANYGYTF. DNA for the CDR3: TGTGCCACCGCGTCTGCGAACTATGGCTACACCTTC.

This rearrangement joins TRBV10-2 to TRBJ1-3; D is ambiguous. Trimming shortened V by 7 bases and J by 0 bases, and 13 bases separated the two germline ends. The germline gives CDR1 WSHSY, CDR2 SAAADI. The CDR3 runs to 15 residues. The CDR3 DNA follows: TGCGCCAGCAAGCTGGACGCTAGCTCTGGAAACACCATATATTTT. The encoded protein is CASKLDASSGNTIYF.

This clone is a singleton in its sample. The J gene is TRBJ2-7, the V gene TRBV19, with 11 bases matching TRBD1. Germline values: CDR1 LNHDA, CDR2 SQIVND (reference sequence). V shed 4 bases and J 6 bases; nucleotides not matched to a gene: 5. The CDR3 runs 14 residues. In DNA form, the CDR3 reads TGTGCCAGTAGTAGTGGACAGGGGGCATCCGAGCAGTACTTC. Its translation is CASSSGQGASEQYF. Complete variable domain (other parts from reference TRBV19 and TRBJ2-7): DGGITQSPKYLFRKEGQNVTLSCEQNLNHDAMYWYRQDPGQGLRLIYYSQIVNDFQKGDIAEGYSVSREKKESFPLTVTSAQKNPTAFYLCASSSGQGASEQYFGPGTRLTVT.

The chain is built from TRBV4-1 and TRBJ2-7; 11 positions agree with TRBD2. The CDR3 spans 15 residues. Trimming at V came to 1 base and at J to 6 bases, leaving 5 bases not matched to a gene. Germline CDR1 MGHRA, CDR2 YSYEKL. CDR3 loop: CASSQGPTSGTEQYF. The CDR3 DNA is TGCGCCAGCAGCCAAGGACCGACTAGCGGGACCGAGCAGTACTTC.